A selection of T cell receptor beta chains follows, all from one sample in a study of T cells in Graves' hyperthyroidism and ophthalmopathy. Each CDR3 protein gets one entry after TCRdb re-called the multiplex PCR reads with MiXCR. The top ten clones hold roughly 8.2% of a sample with a few hundred thousand distinct CDR3 sequences, around 42% of them seen once. Sequenced: peripheral blood or thyroid tissue (not recorded which). These TCRs come from a woman aged 18-29 years with Graves' hyperthyroidism. Each CDR3 is given with its conserved first and last residue. A D gene is named only where the DNA matches it firmly. Size is stated for part of the rows, as once, few or many counts, or as a class when the clone is expanded.

v_gene: TRBV11-1; abundance: many; d_gene: NA; j_gene: TRBJ2-2; CDR3nt: TGTGCCAGCAGCTTTAGAAGTGGGGAGCTGTTTTTT; CDR3aa: CASSFRSGELFF
v_gene: TRBV10-2; abundance: NA; d_gene: TRBD2; j_gene: TRBJ2-1; CDR3nt: TGCGCCAGCAGGTTGACTAGCGGGAGGGGCAATGAGCAGTTCTTC; CDR3aa: CASRLTSGRGNEQFF
v_gene: TRBV19; abundance: NA; d_gene: NA; j_gene: TRBJ2-7; CDR3nt: TGTGCCAGTAGACAGCGGAACACCGGGGAGCTGTACTTC; CDR3aa: CASRQRNTGELYF
v_gene: TRBV6-2/TRBV6-3; abundance: many; d_gene: NA; j_gene: TRBJ1-5; CDR3nt: TGTGCCAGCAGTCCCGAGAGGGTCTATCAGCCCCAGCATTTT; CDR3aa: CASSPERVYQPQHF
v_gene: TRBV20-1; abundance: once; d_gene: NA; j_gene: TRBJ1-4; CDR3nt: TGCAGTGCTAGCCCTAGCGGGAGGGAAAAACTGTTTTTT; CDR3aa: CSASPSGREKLFF
v_gene: TRBV7-2; abundance: NA; d_gene: NA; j_gene: TRBJ1-6; CDR3nt: TGTGCCAGCAGTACGAGCTCCTACGGGCGTAATTCACCCCTCCACTTT; CDR3aa: CASSTSSYGRNSPLHF
v_gene: TRBV7-2; abundance: many; d_gene: TRBD1; j_gene: TRBJ2-2; CDR3nt: TGTGCCAGCAGCTTAGTAGGACAGGTCACCGGGGAGCTGTTTTTT; CDR3aa: CASSLVGQVTGELFF
v_gene: TRBV7-9; abundance: NA; d_gene: NA; j_gene: TRBJ2-1; CDR3nt: TGTGCCAGCAGCATTATCTCCTACAATGAGCAGTTCTTC; CDR3aa: CASSIISYNEQFF
v_gene: TRBV2; abundance: once; d_gene: NA; j_gene: TRBJ1-2; CDR3nt: TGTGCCAGCACCGGGAAGAGGGGCAACTATGGCTACACCTTC; CDR3aa: CASTGKRGNYGYTF
v_gene: TRBV12-3/TRBV12-4; abundance: NA; d_gene: NA; j_gene: TRBJ1-2; CDR3nt: TGTGCCAGCAGTGTCTCAGCCCGCTCTGGGGCAGAAGGCTACACCTTC; CDR3aa: CASSVSARSGAEGYTF